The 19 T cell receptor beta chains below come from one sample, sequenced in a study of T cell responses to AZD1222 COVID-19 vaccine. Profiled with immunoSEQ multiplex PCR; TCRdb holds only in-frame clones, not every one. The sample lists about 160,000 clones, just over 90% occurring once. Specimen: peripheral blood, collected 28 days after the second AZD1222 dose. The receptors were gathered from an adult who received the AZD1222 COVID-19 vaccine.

CDR3 nucleotide sequence: TGTGCCAGCAGCCAACGGGGGGGCCGGTTCTTC. This gives the protein CASSQRGGRFF. The gene calls are TRBV14 and TRBJ2-1; 8 bases line up with TRBD2. Per the germline V gene, CDR1 is SGHDN and CDR2 is FVKESK. V shed 2 bases, J shed 15 bases, and the junction held 3 bases outside the gene matches. The CDR3 is 11 amino acids.

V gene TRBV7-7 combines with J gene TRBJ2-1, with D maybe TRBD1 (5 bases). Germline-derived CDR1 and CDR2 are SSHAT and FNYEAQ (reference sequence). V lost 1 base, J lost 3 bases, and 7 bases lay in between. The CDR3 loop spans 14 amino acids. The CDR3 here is CASSLGGSYNEQFF. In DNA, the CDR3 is TGTGCCAGCAGCTTAGGGGGCAGCTACAATGAGCAGTTCTTC.

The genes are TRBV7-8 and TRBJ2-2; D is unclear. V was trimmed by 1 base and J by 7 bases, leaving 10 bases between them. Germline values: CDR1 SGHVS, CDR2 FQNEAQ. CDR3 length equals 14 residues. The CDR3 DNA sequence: TGTGCCAGCAGCTTAGGCGGATTTAGCGGGGAGCTGTTTTTT. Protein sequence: CASSLGGFSGELFF.

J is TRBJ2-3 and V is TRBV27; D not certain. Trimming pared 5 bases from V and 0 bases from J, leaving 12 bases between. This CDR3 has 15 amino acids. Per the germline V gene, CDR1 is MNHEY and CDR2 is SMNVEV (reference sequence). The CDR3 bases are TGTGCCAGCAGTGTTCGACAAGCTAGCACAGATACGCAGTATTTT. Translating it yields CASSVRQASTDTQYF.

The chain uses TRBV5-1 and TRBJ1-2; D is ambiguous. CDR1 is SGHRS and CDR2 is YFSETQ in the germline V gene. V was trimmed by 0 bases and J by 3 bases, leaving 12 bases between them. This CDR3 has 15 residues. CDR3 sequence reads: CASSLAVGIDYGYTF. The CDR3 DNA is TGCGCCAGCAGCTTGGCCGTAGGGATCGACTATGGCTACACCTTC.

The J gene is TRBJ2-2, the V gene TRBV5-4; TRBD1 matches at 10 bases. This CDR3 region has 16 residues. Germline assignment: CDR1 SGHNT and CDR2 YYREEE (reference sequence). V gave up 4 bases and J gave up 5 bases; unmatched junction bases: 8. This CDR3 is CASSPGGTGETGELFF. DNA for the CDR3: TGTGCCAGCAGCCCGGGCGGGACAGGGGAAACCGGGGAGCTGTTTTTT.

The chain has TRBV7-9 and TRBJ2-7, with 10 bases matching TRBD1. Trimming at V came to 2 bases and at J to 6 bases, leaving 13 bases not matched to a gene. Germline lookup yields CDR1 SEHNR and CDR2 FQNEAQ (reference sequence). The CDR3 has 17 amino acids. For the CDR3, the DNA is TGTGCCAGCAGCTTAATGACCGACAGGGGGCGCCCCGGCGAGCAGTACTTC. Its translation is CASSLMTDRGRPGEQYF.

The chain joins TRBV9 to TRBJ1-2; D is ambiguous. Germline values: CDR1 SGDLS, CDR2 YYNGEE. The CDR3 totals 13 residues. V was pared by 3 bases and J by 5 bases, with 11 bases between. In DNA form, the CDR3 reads TGTGCCAGCAGCGGGGTAGTACTTTATGGCTACACCTTC. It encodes CASSGVVLYGYTF.

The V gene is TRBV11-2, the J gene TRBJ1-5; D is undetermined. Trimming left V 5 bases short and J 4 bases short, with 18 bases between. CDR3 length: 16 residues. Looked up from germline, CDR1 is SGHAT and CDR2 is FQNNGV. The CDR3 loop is CASSPGSHIRNQPQHF. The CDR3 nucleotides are TGTGCCAGCAGCCCAGGTTCCCACATACGTAATCAGCCCCAGCATTTT.

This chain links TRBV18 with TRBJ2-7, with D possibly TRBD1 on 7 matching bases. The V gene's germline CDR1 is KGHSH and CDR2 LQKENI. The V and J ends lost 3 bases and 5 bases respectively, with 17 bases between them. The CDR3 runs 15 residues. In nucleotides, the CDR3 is TGTGCCAGCTCACCGGCCCAGGGGGGCAGCCACGAGCAGTACTTC. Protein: CASSPAQGGSHEQYF.

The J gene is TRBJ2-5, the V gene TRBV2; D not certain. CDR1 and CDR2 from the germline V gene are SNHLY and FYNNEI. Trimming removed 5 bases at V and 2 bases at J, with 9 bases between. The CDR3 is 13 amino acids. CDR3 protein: CASSIAYQETQYF. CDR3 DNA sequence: TGTGCCAGCAGTATAGCATATCAAGAGACCCAGTACTTC.

The CDR3 DNA reads TGTGCCATCAGTGAGTCTGCAGGGGTGGCCGAAAAACTGTTTTTT. It specifies CAISESAGVAEKLFF. This chain connects TRBV10-3 to TRBJ1-4; the D gene is possibly TRBD1 (6 bases). CDR1 and CDR2 (germline): ENHRY, SYGVKD. The CDR3 is 15 residues long. Trimming removed 0 bases at V and 8 bases at J, with 13 bases between.

The CDR3 spells CASSLRRGGSPLHF. CDR3 sequence (DNA): TGTGCCAGCAGTCTACGACGGGGGGGTTCACCCCTCCACTTT. This sequence joins TRBV27 and TRBJ1-6; perhaps TRBD1 as D (5 bases). The CDR3 runs to 14 residues. Looked up from germline, CDR1 is MNHEY and CDR2 is SMNVEV (reference sequence). The V end lost 5 bases, the J end lost 9 bases, and 14 bases lay between the germline ends.

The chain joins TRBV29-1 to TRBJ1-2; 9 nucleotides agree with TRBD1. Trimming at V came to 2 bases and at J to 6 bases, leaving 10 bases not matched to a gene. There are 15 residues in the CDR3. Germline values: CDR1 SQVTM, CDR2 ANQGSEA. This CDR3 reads CSVETGGVFLDGYTF. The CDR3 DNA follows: TGCAGCGTTGAAACAGGGGGCGTTTTCTTGGATGGCTACACCTTC.

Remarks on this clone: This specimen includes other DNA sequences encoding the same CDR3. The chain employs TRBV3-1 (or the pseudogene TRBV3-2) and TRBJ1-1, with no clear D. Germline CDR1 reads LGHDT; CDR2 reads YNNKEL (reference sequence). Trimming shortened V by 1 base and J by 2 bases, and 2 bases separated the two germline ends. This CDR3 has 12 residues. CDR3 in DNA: TGTGCCAGCAGCCAAGGTAACACTGAAGCTTTCTTT. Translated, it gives CASSQGNTEAFF.

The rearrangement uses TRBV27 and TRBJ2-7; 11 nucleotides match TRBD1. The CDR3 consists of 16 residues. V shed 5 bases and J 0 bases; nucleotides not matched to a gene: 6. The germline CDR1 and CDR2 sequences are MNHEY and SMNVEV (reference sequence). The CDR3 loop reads CASSRTGGSSSYEQYF. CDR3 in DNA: TGTGCCAGCAGTCGGACAGGGGGCAGTTCCTCCTACGAGCAGTACTTC.

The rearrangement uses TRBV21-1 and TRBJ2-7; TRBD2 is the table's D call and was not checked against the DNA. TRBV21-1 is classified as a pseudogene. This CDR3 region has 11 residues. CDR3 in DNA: TGTGCCAGCTCAGGCACCCTCGGAGGGTACTTC. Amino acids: CASSGTLGGYF.

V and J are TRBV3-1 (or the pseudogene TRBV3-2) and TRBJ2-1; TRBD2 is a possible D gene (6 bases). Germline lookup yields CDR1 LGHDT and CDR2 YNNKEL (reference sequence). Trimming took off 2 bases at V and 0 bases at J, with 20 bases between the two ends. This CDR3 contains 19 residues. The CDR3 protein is CASSQKAGMAGSSYNEQFF. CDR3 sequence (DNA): TGTGCCAGCAGCCAAAAAGCGGGTATGGCGGGGAGCTCCTACAATGAGCAGTTCTTC.

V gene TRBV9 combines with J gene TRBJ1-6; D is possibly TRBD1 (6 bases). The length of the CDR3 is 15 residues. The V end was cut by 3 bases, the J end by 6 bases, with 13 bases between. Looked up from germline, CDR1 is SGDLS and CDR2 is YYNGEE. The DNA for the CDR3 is TGTGCCAGCAGCGCCGGACAGAGCTTTAATTCACCCCTCCACTTT. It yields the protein CASSAGQSFNSPLHF.